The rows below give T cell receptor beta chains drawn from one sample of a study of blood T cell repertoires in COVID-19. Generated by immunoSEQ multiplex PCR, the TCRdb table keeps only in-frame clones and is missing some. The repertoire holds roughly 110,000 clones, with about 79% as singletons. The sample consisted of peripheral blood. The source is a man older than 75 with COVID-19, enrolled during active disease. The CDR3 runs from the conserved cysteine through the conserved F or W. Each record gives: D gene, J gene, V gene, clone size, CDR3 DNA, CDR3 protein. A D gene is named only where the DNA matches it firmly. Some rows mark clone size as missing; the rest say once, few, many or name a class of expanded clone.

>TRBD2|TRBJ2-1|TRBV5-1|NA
TGCGCCAGCAGCTTGGGACTAGCGGGAGGGTCCTACAATGAGCAGTTCTTC
CASSLGLAGGSYNEQFF
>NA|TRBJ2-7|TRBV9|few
TGTGCCAGCAGCGTAGGGCAGGATGACGAGCAGTACTTC
CASSVGQDDEQYF
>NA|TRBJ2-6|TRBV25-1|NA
TGTGCCAGCAGTGAATCCGTTTCTGGGGCCAACGTCCTGACTTTC
CASSESVSGANVLTF
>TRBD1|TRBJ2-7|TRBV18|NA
TGTGCCAGCTCACCACGGACAGGGGAATACGAGCAGTACTTC
CASSPRTGEYEQYF
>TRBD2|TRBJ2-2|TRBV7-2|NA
TGTGCCAGCAGCTTCTGGACTAGCGGTAACACCGGGGAGCTGTTTTTT
CASSFWTSGNTGELFF
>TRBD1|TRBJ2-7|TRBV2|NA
TGTGCCAGCAACAGCAGGGGACAGGGAGAGCAGTACTTC
CASNSRGQGEQYF
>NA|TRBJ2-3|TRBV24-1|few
TGTGCCACCAGTGACCCCATGGAAAGAGGGCAGGCAGATACGCAGTATTTT
CATSDPMERGQADTQYF
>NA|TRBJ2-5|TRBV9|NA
TGTGCCAGCAGTAAAGCCCCGCACAGGGTCCAAGAGACCCAGTACTTC
CASSKAPHRVQETQYF
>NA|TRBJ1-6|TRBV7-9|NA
TGTGCCAGCAGCGTACAGGGAAATTCACCCCTCCACTTT
CASSVQGNSPLHF
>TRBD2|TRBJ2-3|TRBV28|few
TGTGCCAGCAGTTTTCCTACTAGCGGCAGCACAGATACGCAGTATTTT
CASSFPTSGSTDTQYF
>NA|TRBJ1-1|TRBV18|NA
TGTGCCAGCTCTTTACAGGCGAACACTGAAGCTTTCTTT
CASSLQANTEAFF
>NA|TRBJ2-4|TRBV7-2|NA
TGTGCCAGCAGCTTAGGCGAGATTATGGACATTCAGTACTTC
CASSLGEIMDIQYF
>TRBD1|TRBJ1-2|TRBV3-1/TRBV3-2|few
TGTGCCAGCAGCCCCGGGACAGGGTGGAACTATGGCTACACCTTC
CASSPGTGWNYGYTF
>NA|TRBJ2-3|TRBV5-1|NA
TGCGCCAGCAGCTCTACTAGCACAGATACGCAGTATTTT
CASSSTSTDTQYF
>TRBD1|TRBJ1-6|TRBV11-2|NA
TGTGCCAGCAGCTGGGGGACAGCAAATTCACCCCTCCACTTT
CASSWGTANSPLHF
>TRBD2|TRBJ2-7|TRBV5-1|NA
TGCGCCAGCAGCATATCCGGGACTATGGGCTACGAGCAGTACTTC
CASSISGTMGYEQYF
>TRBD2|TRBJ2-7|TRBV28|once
TGTGCCAGCAGTTTAGGCCCGATGACTAGCGGGGGGCGCTACGAGCAGTACTTC
CASSLGPMTSGGRYEQYF
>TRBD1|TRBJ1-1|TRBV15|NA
TGTGCCACCAGCAGTGGACAGGGGGCTTCTGAAGCTTTCTTT
CATSSGQGASEAFF
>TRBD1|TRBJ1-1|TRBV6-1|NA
TGTGCCAGCAGTGAAGCCGGGACAGGGGGCACTGAAGCTTTCTTT
CASSEAGTGGTEAFF
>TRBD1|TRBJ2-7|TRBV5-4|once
TGTGCCAGCAGCGGGGGACAGTCCACCTACGAGCAGTACTTC
CASSGGQSTYEQYF
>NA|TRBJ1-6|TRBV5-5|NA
TGTGCCAGCAGCCCCCTGAAGGGGATCGGAAATTCACCCCTCCACTTT
CASSPLKGIGNSPLHF
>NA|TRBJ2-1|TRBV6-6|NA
TGTGCCAGCACCATCCCCCAATTCGGGAGGCAGTTCTTC
CASTIPQFGRQFF
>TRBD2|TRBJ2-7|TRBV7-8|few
TGTGCCAGCAGCTTGGGGGGGACGGGAGGTTCTCTGGAGCAGTACTTC
CASSLGGTGGSLEQYF
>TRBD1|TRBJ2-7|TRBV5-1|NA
TGCGCCAGCAGCTTCTCCGGGACAGGGAGTAACGAGCAGTACTTC
CASSFSGTGSNEQYF
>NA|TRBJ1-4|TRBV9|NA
TGTGCCAGCAGCCCAGACATTGCAACTAATGAAAAACTGTTTTTT
CASSPDIATNEKLFF
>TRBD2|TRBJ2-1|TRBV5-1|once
TGCGCCAGCAGCGGGGGACTATCCTCCTACAATGAGCAGTTCTTC
CASSGGLSSYNEQFF
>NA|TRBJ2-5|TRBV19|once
TGTGCCAGTAAGTACAAGAACCAAGAGACCCAGTACTTC
CASKYKNQETQYF
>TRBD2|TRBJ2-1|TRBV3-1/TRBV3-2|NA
TGTGCCAGCAGCCTCTGGCGGTCGTCGGGACTAGCGGGATTTTATGAGCAGTTCTTC
CASSLWRSSGLAGFYEQFF
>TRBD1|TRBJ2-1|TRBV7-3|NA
TGTGCCAGCAGATCAGTTCCGGGACAGGGCCACAATGAGCAGTTCTTC
CASRSVPGQGHNEQFF
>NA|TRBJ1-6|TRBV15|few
TGTGCCACCAGCAGAGAGCGGGGCGGTAATTCACCCCTCCACTTT
CATSRERGGNSPLHF
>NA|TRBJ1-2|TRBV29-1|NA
TGCAGCGTTGAAAACCAAATGGGGGGTGGCTACACCTTC
CSVENQMGGGYTF
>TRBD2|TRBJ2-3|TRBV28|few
TGTGCCAGCAGCTGGGGACTACTTAGCACAGATACGCAGTATTTT
CASSWGLLSTDTQYF
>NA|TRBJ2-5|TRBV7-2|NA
TGTGCCAGCAGCTTAGCTGGAGGGAAAGAGACCCAGTACTTC
CASSLAGGKETQYF
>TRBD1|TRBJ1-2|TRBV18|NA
TGTGCCAGCTCACCACGAGCGTCTGGGACAGGGGGCCGACTACGGGGCTACACCTTC
CASSPRASGTGGRLRGYTF
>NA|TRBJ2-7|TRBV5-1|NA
TGCGCCAGCAGCTTGGGGCCGGCGGCAGGGTACGACGAGCAGTACTTC
CASSLGPAAGYDEQYF
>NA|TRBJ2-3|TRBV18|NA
TGTGCCAGCTCACCCCTCCGGGATACGCAGTATTTT
CASSPLRDTQYF
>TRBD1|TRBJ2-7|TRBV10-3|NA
TGTGCCGGGGGGACAGGGGAGTCCTACGAGCAGTACTTC
CAGGTGESYEQYF
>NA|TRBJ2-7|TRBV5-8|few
TGTGCCAGCAGCAAAAGGGGGGGTCCCTACGAGCAGTACTTC
CASSKRGGPYEQYF
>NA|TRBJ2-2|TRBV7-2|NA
TGTGCCAGCAGCTTAAGGCGGGGTCAAAACACCGGGGAGCTGTTTTTT
CASSLRRGQNTGELFF
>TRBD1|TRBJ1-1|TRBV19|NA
TGTGCCAGTCAACGAGGGACAGTCACGAACACTGAAGCTTTCTTT
CASQRGTVTNTEAFF
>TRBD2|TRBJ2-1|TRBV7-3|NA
TGTGCCAGCAGCCCTATTGGACTAGCGGGAGTCAATGAGCAGTTCTTC
CASSPIGLAGVNEQFF